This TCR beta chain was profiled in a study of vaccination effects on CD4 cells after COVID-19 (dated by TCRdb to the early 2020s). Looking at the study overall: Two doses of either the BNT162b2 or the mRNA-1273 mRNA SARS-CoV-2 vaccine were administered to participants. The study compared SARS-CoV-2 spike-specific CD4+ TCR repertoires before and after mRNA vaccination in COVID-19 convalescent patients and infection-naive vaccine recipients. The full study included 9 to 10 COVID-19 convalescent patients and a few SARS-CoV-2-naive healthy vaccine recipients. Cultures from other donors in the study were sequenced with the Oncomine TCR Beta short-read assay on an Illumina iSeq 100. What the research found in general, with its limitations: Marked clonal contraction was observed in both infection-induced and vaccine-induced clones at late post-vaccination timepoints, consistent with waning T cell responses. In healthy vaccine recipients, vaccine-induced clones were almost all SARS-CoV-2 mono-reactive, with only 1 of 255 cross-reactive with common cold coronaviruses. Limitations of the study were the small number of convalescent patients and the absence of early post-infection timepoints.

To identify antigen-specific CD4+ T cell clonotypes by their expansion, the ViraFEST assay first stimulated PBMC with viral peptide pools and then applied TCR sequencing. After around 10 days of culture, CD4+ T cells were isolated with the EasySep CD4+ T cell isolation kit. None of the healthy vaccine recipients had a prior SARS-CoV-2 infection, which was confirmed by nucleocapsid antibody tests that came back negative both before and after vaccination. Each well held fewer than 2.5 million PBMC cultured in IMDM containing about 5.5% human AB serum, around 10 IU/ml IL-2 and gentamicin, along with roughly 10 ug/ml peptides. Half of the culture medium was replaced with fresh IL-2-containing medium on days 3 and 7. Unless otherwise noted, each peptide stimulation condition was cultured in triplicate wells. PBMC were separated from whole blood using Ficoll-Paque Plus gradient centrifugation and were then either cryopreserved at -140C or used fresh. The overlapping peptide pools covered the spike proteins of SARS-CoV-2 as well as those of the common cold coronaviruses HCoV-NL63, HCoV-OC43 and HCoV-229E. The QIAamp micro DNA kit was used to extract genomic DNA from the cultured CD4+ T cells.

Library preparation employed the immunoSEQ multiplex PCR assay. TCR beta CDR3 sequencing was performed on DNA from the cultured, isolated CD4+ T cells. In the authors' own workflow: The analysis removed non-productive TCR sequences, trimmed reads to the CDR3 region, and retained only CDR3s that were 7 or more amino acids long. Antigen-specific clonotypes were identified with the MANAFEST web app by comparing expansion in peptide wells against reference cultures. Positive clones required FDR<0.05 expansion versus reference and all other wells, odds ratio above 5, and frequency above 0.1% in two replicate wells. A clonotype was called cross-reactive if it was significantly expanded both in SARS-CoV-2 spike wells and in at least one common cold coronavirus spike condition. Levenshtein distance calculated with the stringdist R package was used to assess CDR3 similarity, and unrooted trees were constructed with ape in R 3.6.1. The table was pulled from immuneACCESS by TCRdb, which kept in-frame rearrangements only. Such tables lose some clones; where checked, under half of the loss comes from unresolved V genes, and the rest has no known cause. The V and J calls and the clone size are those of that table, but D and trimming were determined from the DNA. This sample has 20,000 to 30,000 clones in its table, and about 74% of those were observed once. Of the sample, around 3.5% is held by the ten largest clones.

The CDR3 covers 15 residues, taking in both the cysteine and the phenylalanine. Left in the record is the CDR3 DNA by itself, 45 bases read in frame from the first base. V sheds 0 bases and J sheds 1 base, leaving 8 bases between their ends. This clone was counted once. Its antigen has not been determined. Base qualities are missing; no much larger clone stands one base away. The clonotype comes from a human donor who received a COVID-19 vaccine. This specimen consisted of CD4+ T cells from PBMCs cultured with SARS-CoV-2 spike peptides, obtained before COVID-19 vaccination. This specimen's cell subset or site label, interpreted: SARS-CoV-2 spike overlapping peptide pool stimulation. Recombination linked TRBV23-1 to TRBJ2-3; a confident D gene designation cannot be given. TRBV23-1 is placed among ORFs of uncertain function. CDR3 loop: CASSQSQTRTDTQYF. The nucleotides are TGCGCCAGCAGTCAATCGCAGACCCGCACAGATACGCAGTATTTT.